This T cell receptor (beta chain) was retrieved from a study of low-dose radiotherapy and immunotherapy resistance in tumors. Study-level background: Patients were given intravenous nivolumab 240 mg every two weeks plus ipilimumab 1 mg/kg every six weeks. Each two-week cycle included intravenous cyclophosphamide 200 mg/m2, given one day before radiation and immunotherapy.

Time point specified: after trial treatment. As for treatment: LDRT plus nivolumab, ipilimumab, low-dose cyclophosphamide and aspirin (RACIN trial). TRAV- and TRBV-specific primers primed first-strand cDNA, covering alpha and beta chains. Both a constant-region primer and a V-primer adapter served to amplify TCRs across 15 to 20 PCR cycles. TCRdb processed the reads anew with MiXCR; each CDR3 protein has one entry. Among tens of thousands of distinct CDR3 sequences, 20% to 25% were seen once, and the ten largest hold roughly 13%. The junction had 5 bases not matched to a gene; V was cut back by 3 bases and J by 9 bases. CDR3 size: 14 residues. In regard to this clonotype: Possible read error: a much larger clone is one base away.

The chain couples TRBV12-3 or TRBV12-4 to TRBJ1-5, with 10 bases identical to TRBD1. This material consisted of PBMCs, taken after low-dose radiotherapy plus immunotherapy. The receptor was isolated from a female donor with ovarian cancer. The CDR3 loop is CASSFSGQGRPQHF. Written as DNA, the CDR3 is TGTGCCAGCAGTTTTTCGGGACAGGGGAGGCCCCAGCATTTT.